Below, 25 T cell receptor beta chains from the same sample are listed, as sequenced in a study of cytomegalovirus exposure and HLA in healthy donors. The PCR made use of 60 Vbeta and 13 Jbeta primers. Libraries were prepared by immunoSEQ multiplex PCR; TCRdb keeps only in-frame clonotypes and omits some of them. The table for this sample gives roughly 100,000 clones. Source material: PBMCs. These receptors all come from a middle-aged man in good health and CMV-seronegative.

The chain is built from TRBV4-1 and TRBJ2-1; TRBD2 might be the D (5 bases). V dropped 5 bases and J dropped 8 bases, with 10 bases sitting between them. CDR1 is MGHRA, CDR2 YSYEKL, per germline. This CDR3 spans 12 amino acids. Here the CDR3 DNA reads TGCGCCAGCAGCGGGAGCTGGGATGAGCAGTTCTTC. This translates into CASSGSWDEQFF.

This rearrangement joins TRBV7-9 to TRBJ1-3; a possible D gene is TRBD1 (6 bases). The CDR3 is made up of 14 amino acids. V was shortened by 5 bases and J by 4 bases, with 12 bases between the two germline ends. Germline CDR1 and CDR2: SEHNR and FQNEAQ (reference sequence). The CDR3 DNA is TGTGCCAGCAGCGACTACAGGGTGGGAAACACCATATATTTT. Translation gives CASSDYRVGNTIYF.

The CDR3 protein is CASSPTLISYEQYF. Written as DNA, the CDR3 is TGTGCCAGCAGCCCGACACTTATCTCCTACGAGCAGTACTTC. The rearrangement uses TRBV6-5 and TRBJ2-7, with D unclear. Deletions cut 6 bases from V and 0 bases from J, with 12 bases between. This CDR3 spans 14 amino acids. Per germline, CDR1 MNHEY and CDR2 SVGAGI.

The V gene is TRBV5-6, the J gene TRBJ1-2, with D unclear. V was shortened by 2 bases and J by 4 bases, with 12 bases between the two germline ends. The germline CDR1 and CDR2 sequences are SGHDT and YYEEEE. This CDR3 is built from 14 residues. CDR3 sequence reads: CASSLSSPSYGYTF. In nucleotides, the CDR3 is TGTGCCAGCAGCTTATCTTCCCCTTCCTATGGCTACACCTTC.

The chain uses TRBV10-2 and TRBJ2-5; possibly TRBD2 for D (6 bases). The CDR3 has 14 amino acids. From germline, CDR1 is WSHSY and CDR2 SAAADI. V was clipped by 0 bases and J by 7 bases, with 12 bases between them. The CDR3 here is CASSESRLDGTQYF. DNA of the CDR3: TGCGCCAGCAGTGAGTCACGACTAGACGGGACCCAGTACTTC.

On this clone itself: At one end, the junction sequence differs from germline, possibly due to a read error. This CDR3 reads CASRLGWGAYNSPLHF. CDR3 DNA: TGTGCCAGCAGATTAGGATGGGGGGCCTATAATTCACCCCTCCACTTT. This rearrangement joins TRBV7-2 to TRBJ1-6; D possibly corresponds to TRBD1 (5 bases). The germline V gene encodes CDR1 SGHTA and CDR2 FQGNSA. This CDR3 contains 16 residues. Looking up the rest from reference TRBV7-2 and TRBJ1-6 gives the full variable domain: GAGVSQSPSNKVTEKGKDVELRCDPISGHTALYWYRQSLGQGLEFLIYFQGNSAPDKSGLPSDRFSAERTGGSVSTLTIQRTQQEDSAVYLCASRLGWGAYNSPLHFGNGTRLTVT.

The chain is built from TRBV7-9 and TRBJ2-7; TRBD1 matches 9 bases. J lost 1 base, V lost 1 base, and 5 bases had no gene match. Germline values: CDR1 SEHNR, CDR2 FQNEAQ (reference sequence). The CDR3 extends over 16 amino acids. The CDR3 DNA reads as TGTGCCAGCAGCTTAGACGGGACAGGGAAGTCCTACGAGCAGTACTTC. Translated, it gives CASSLDGTGKSYEQYF.

Points on this clone: The same CDR3 also results from other DNA sequences found in this sample. This chain links TRBV6-5 with TRBJ1-1; weak D call: TRBD1 (5 bases). Trimming stripped 0 bases from V and 4 bases from J, with 12 bases between. Germline CDR1 is MNHEY and CDR2 is SVGAGI. This CDR3 is built from 15 residues. The CDR3 bases are TGTGCCAGCAGTTACTCGGGTCAGGGAAGCACTGAAGCTTTCTTT. This sequence encodes CASSYSGQGSTEAFF.

Notes on this clone: One junction end does not reproduce the germline sequence, and a read error may be involved. The chain couples TRBV4-2 to TRBJ2-7, with 14 bases lining up with TRBD2. This CDR3 spans 14 amino acids. Per the germline V gene, CDR1 is LGHNA and CDR2 is YNFKEQ. In DNA, the CDR3 is TGTGCCAGCAGCCATACCGGGACTAGCGGGGGCCGGAACTTC. As protein: CASSHTGTSGGRNF.

The chain combines TRBV19 with TRBJ1-2; 11 bases align to TRBD1. Germline V lookup: CDR1 LNHDA, CDR2 SQIVND (reference sequence). The CDR3 spans 14 residues. V shed 5 bases, J shed 7 bases, and the junction held 6 bases outside the gene matches. CDR3 region: CASSATGTGGGYTF. The DNA for the CDR3 is TGTGCCAGTAGTGCGACAGGGACAGGGGGTGGCTACACCTTC. The full variable domain, completed using reference TRBV19 and TRBJ1-2, is DGGITQSPKYLFRKEGQNVTLSCEQNLNHDAMYWYRQDPGQGLRLIYYSQIVNDFQKGDIAEGYSVSREKKESFPLTVTSAQKNPTAFYLCASSATGTGGGYTFGSGTRLTVV.

This chain links TRBV27 with TRBJ2-5; 7 positions match TRBD2. Germline trimming cut 5 bases from V and 0 bases from J; bases unmatched to any gene: 6. CDR3 length equals 15 residues. The germline V gene has CDR1 MNHEY and CDR2 SMNVEV (reference sequence). Here the CDR3 DNA reads TGTGCCAGCAGTGGGAGAGCGGGGAACCAAGAGACCCAGTACTTC. Translated: CASSGRAGNQETQYF.

V gene TRBV5-1 combines with J gene TRBJ2-7; D remains ambiguous. Per the germline V gene, CDR1 is SGHRS and CDR2 is YFSETQ. The CDR3 consists of 14 residues. V gave up 3 bases and J gave up 4 bases, with 14 bases separating them. CDR3 sequence: CASSSLLSQYEQYF. The CDR3 DNA reads TGCGCCAGCAGCTCCCTACTGTCCCAATACGAGCAGTACTTC.

This rearrangement joins TRBV27 to TRBJ2-7; D uncertain. The CDR3 runs 15 residues. Trimming removed 8 bases at V and 0 bases at J, with 17 bases between. Germline loops: CDR1 MNHEY, CDR2 SMNVEV (reference sequence). The CDR3 DNA reads as TGTGCCAGCCTTGGCTACCGAGACAACTCCTACGAGCAGTACTTC. This translates into CASLGYRDNSYEQYF.

V gene TRBV12-1 combines with J gene TRBJ1-5. TRBV12-1 is deemed a pseudogene. The CDR3 totals 14 residues. The CDR3, as DNA: TGTGCCAGCAGCCCGGCGGGGGTTAATCAGCCCCAGCATTTT. This gives the protein CASSPAGVNQPQHF.

This chain links TRBV13 with TRBJ2-5; TRBD2 agrees at 13 bases. The V gene end was trimmed by 5 bases and the J gene end by 5 bases; junction bases not matched to a gene: 2. Germline V CDR1 and CDR2: PRHDT, FYEKMQ (reference sequence). The CDR3 covers 14 residues. DNA of the CDR3: TGTGCCAGCAGCGGGACTAGCGGGATGGAGACCCAGTACTTC. Amino acids: CASSGTSGMETQYF. The full variable domain, its missing parts supplied by reference TRBV13 and TRBJ2-5, is AAGVIQSPRHLIKEKRETATLKCYPIPRHDTVYWYQQGPGQDPQFLISFYEKMQSDKGSIPDRFSAQQFSDYHSELNMSSLELGDSALYFCASSGTSGMETQYFGPGTRLLVL.

Here the CDR3 reads CASSFGQGNYEQYF. DNA of the CDR3: TGCGCCAGCAGCTTTGGACAGGGGAATTACGAGCAGTACTTC. The genes are TRBV5-1 and TRBJ2-7, with 9 bases lining up with TRBD1. After removal of 2 bases from V and 4 bases from J, the junction contained 4 bases not matched to a gene. The CDR3 has 14 amino acids. Germline lookup yields CDR1 SGHRS and CDR2 YFSETQ.

This chain uses TRBV27 with TRBJ2-7, with 7 bases identical to TRBD1. In germline, CDR1 is MNHEY, CDR2 SMNVEV (reference sequence). V lost 5 bases to trimming and J lost 2 bases; unmatched junction nucleotides: 6. The CDR3 length is 14 residues. CDR3 nucleotides: TGTGCCAGCAGTACCGTGACAGGGCCCTACGAGCAGTACTTC. Translation gives CASSTVTGPYEQYF.

The chain combines TRBV10-3 with TRBJ1-3; a possible D gene is TRBD1 (5 bases). Trimming took 3 bases from V and 4 from J, leaving 19 bases between them. The CDR3 sequence is 17 residues long. Germline CDR1 is ENHRY and CDR2 is SYGVKD. This CDR3 is CAISEGLGVGRGNTIYF. The CDR3 DNA sequence: TGTGCCATCAGTGAAGGGTTAGGGGTCGGTCGAGGAAACACCATATATTTT.

The gene calls are TRBV6-5 and TRBJ1-4, with 8 bases matching TRBD1. Unmatched junction bases numbered 8, after V lost 6 bases and J lost 5 bases. The V gene's germline CDR1 is MNHEY and CDR2 SVGAGI. CDR3 length equals 15 residues. DNA of the CDR3: TGTGCCAGCAGCAGCAGGGGGCTGGAAAATGAAAAACTGTTTTTT. This encodes CASSSRGLENEKLFF.

This rearrangement joins TRBV6-6 to TRBJ1-5; 8 positions match TRBD1. Per germline, CDR1 MNHNY and CDR2 SVGAGI (reference sequence). The CDR3 runs 15 residues. Unmatched junction bases numbered 4, after V lost 4 bases and J lost 2 bases. The CDR3 here is CASSSTGGGNQPQHF. In DNA, the CDR3 is TGTGCCAGCAGTTCAACAGGGGGTGGCAATCAGCCCCAGCATTTT.

This chain links TRBV6-4 with TRBJ1-2, with D tentatively TRBD1 (5 bases). This CDR3 spans 11 amino acids. The V gene's germline CDR1 is MRHNA and CDR2 SNTAGT. Between the trimmed V and J ends, which lost 7 bases and 4 bases, there was a span of 7 bases. The CDR3 reads CASTTVYGYTF. DNA of the CDR3: TGTGCCAGCACGACAGTCTATGGCTACACCTTC.

The chain uses TRBV5-4 and TRBJ2-4, with a weak D call TRBD2 (5 bases). V was trimmed by 3 bases and J by 0 bases, leaving 13 bases between them. This CDR3 is built from 16 residues. Germline CDR1 SGHNT, CDR2 YYREEE (reference sequence). The CDR3 DNA follows: TGTGCCAGCAGCTACCTCGGGAACGAAGCCAAAAACATTCAGTACTTC. This encodes CASSYLGNEAKNIQYF.

The rearrangement joins TRBV10-3 to TRBJ2-7; TRBD2 matches 8 bases. J was trimmed by 3 bases and V by 6 bases; bases with no gene match: 7. Germline V gene lookup returns CDR1 ENHRY and CDR2 SYGVKD. The CDR3 consists of 14 residues. The CDR3 is CAIREAGDHYEQYF. The CDR3 DNA reads TGTGCCATCAGAGAAGCGGGGGACCACTACGAGCAGTACTTC.

The rearrangement uses TRBV5-1 and TRBJ2-2; 15 bases line up with TRBD2. This CDR3 is 18 amino acids long. With 4 bases clipped from V and 0 bases from J, the junction kept 4 bases outside the gene matches. CDR1 is SGHRS and CDR2 is YFSETQ in the germline V gene. CDR3 residues: CASSLRTSGGANTGELFF. CDR3 coding DNA: TGCGCCAGCAGCCTTAGGACTAGCGGGGGGGCGAACACCGGGGAGCTGTTTTTT. Based on the CDR3 plus reference TRBV5-1 and TRBJ2-2, the full variable domain is KAGVTQTPRYLIKTRGQQVTLSCSPISGHRSVSWYQQTPGQGLQFLFEYFSETQRNKGNFPGRFSGRQFSNSRSEMNVSTLELGDSALYLCASSLRTSGGANTGELFFGEGSRLTVL.

V is TRBV30 and J is TRBJ2-1; 11 bases match TRBD2. Germline-derived CDR1 and CDR2 are GTSNPN and SVGIG (reference sequence). The trim removed 0 bases at V and 7 bases at J, leaving 14 bases unmatched. The length of the CDR3 is 18 residues. In DNA form, the CDR3 reads TGTGCCTGGAGTGTAACCCCCGTCCTAGCGGGAGGTGGGAATGAGCAGTTCTTC. As protein: CAWSVTPVLAGGGNEQFF.